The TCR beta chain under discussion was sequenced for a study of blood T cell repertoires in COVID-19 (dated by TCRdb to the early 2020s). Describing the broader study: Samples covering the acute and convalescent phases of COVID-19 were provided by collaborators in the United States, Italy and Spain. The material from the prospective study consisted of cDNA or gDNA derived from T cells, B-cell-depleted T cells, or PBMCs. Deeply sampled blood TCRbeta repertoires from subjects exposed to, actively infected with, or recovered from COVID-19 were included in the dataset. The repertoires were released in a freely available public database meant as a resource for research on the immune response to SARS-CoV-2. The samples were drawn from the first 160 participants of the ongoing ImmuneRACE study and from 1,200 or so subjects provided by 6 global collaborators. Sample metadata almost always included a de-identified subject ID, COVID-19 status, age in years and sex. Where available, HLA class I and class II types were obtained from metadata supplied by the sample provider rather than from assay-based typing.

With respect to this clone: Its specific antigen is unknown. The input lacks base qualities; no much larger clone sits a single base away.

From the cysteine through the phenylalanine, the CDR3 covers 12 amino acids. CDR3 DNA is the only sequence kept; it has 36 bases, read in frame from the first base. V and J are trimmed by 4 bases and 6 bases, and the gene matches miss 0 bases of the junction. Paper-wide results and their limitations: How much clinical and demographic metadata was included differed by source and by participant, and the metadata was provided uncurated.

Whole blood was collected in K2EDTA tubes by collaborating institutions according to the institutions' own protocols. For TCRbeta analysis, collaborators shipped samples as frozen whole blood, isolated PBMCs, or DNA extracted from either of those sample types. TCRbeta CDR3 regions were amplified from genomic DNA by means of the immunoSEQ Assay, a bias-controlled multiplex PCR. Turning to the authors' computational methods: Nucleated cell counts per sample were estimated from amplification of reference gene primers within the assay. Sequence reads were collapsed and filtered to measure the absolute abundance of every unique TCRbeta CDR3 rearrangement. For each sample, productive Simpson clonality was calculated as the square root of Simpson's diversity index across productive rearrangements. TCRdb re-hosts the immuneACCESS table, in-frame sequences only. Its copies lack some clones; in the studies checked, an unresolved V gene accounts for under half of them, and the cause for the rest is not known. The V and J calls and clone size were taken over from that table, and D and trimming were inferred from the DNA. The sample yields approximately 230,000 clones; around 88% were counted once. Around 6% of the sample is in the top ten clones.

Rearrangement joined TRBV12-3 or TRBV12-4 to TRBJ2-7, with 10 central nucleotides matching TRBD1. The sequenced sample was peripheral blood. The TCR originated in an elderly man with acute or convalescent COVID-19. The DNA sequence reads TGTGCCAGCAGTTGGGACAGGGGCGAGCAGTACTTC. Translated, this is CASSWDRGEQYF.